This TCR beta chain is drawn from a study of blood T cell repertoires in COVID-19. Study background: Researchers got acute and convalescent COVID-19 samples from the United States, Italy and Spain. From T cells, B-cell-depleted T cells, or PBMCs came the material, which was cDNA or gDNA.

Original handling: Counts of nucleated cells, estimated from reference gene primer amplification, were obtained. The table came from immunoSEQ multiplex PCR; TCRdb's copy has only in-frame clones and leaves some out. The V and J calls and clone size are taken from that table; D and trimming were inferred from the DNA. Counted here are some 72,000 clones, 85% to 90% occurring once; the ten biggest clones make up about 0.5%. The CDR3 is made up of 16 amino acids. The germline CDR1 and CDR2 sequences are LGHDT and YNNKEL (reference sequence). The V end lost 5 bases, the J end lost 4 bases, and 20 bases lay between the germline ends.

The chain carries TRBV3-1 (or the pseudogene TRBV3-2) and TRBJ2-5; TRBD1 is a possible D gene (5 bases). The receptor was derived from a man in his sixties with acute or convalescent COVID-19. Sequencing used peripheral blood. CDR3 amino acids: CASSKPTGWGTETQYF. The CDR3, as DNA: TGTGCCAGCAGCAAACCGACCGGTTGGGGCACAGAGACCCAGTACTTC.